A single sample is the source of the 6 T cell receptor beta chains below, sequenced in a study of identical twins. In TCRdb, the 5' RACE reads were re-called with MiXCR into one record per CDR3 protein. This sample carries hundreds of thousands of distinct CDR3 sequences, 8.5% to 9.5% of them seen once, and the ten largest clones take around 0.95%. These data were also filed under a second study, of yellow fever vaccine responses in identical twins.

The specimen was PBMCs. The receptors were gathered from a young woman in good health.

The sample holds a few counts of this clonotype. The rearrangement joins TRBV28 to TRBJ2-6, with TRBD1 matching over 7 bases. J was trimmed by 4 bases and V by 5 bases; bases with no gene match: 5. Germline loops: CDR1 MDHEN, CDR2 SYDVKM. The CDR3 loop spans 15 amino acids. The CDR3: CASSKTGVGANVLTF. The CDR3 DNA reads as TGTGCCAGCAGTAAAACAGGGGTCGGGGCCAACGTCCTGACTTTC.

In its sample, this clonotype was seen many times. The gene calls are TRBV12-3 or TRBV12-4 and TRBJ2-3; D is possibly TRBD1 or TRBD2 (6 bases each). CDR3 length: 13 residues. Trimming took 1 base from V and 6 from J, leaving 8 bases between them. CDR3 loop: CASSLGGADTQYF. In nucleotides, the CDR3 is TGTGCCAGCAGTTTAGGGGGGGCGGATACGCAGTATTTT.

This clonotype has a handful of counts. As DNA, the CDR3 is TGTGCCAGCAGCCCTTCCGGACGGGGCGATGAGCAGTTCTTC. It codes for CASSPSGRGDEQFF. The rearrangement joins TRBV7-2 to TRBJ2-1; the D gene could be TRBD1 or TRBD2 (5 bases each). CDR3 length equals 14 residues. CDR1 is SGHTA and CDR2 is FQGNSA in the germline V gene. V shed 5 bases and J shed 8 bases, with 16 bases lying between them.

In its sample, this clonotype was seen many times. The rearrangement links TRBV6-1 to TRBJ2-3; 12 bases match TRBD2. The CDR3 length is 15 residues. Germline assignment: CDR1 MNHNS and CDR2 SASEGT. J lost 4 bases, V lost 5 bases, and 4 bases had no gene match. The CDR3 reads CASSRLAGGPDTQYF. CDR3 DNA: TGTGCCAGCAGTCGGCTAGCGGGGGGGCCAGATACGCAGTATTTT.

This chain uses TRBV15 with TRBJ2-7; 10 nucleotides align to TRBD2. CDR1 is LNHNV, CDR2 YYDKDF, per germline (reference sequence). The CDR3 spans 18 residues. V trimming: 0 bases; J trimming: 2 bases; junction bases outside the gene matches: 10. This CDR3 reads CATSRDPGFSGGTYEQYF. CDR3 DNA sequence: TGTGCCACCAGCAGAGATCCTGGGTTTAGCGGGGGGACCTACGAGCAGTACTTC.

This clonotype was seen a single time. The chain uses TRBV5-4 and TRBJ2-2, with 11 bases aligning to TRBD1. The length of the CDR3 is 15 residues. V lost 9 bases to trimming and J lost 4 bases; unmatched junction nucleotides: 8. In germline, CDR1 is SGHNT, CDR2 YYREEE (reference sequence). The CDR3 is CAIGPGTGGTGELFF. The CDR3 nucleotides are TGTGCCATCGGCCCTGGGACAGGGGGCACCGGGGAGCTGTTTTTT.